Shown below are 14 T cell receptor beta chains from a single sample sequenced in a study of Ad26.COV2.S vaccination and SARS-CoV-2 variants. Indicated treatment: around 19 received Ad26.COV2.S at low or high dose, single or two shots; 5 received placebo; per-sample allocation not given. Sampling was performed 63 days after the first vaccine or placebo injection. Here immunoSEQ multiplex PCR was the method, and the copy in TCRdb shows in-frame clones only, minus some. Of fewer than 400,000 clones in the sample, about 82% were seen once. The starting material was peripheral blood, obtained in a trial of Ad26.COV2.S vaccine versus placebo. The receptors were gathered from a person aged 18 to 59 who received the Ad26.COV2.S COVID-19 vaccine or a placebo.

V usage is TRBV3-1 (or the pseudogene TRBV3-2) and J usage is TRBJ2-5; 12 nucleotides agree with TRBD2. Germline V gives CDR1 LGHDT, CDR2 YNNKEL (reference sequence). The CDR3 contains 18 residues. V lost 4 bases and J lost 2; bases outside the gene matches: 11. As DNA, the CDR3 is TGTGCCAGCAGCCCACTGGCGACTAGCGGGGGCGGTCAAGAGACCCAGTACTTC. Protein product: CASSPLATSGGGQETQYF.

The rearrangement joins TRBV4-3 to TRBJ2-1, with D possibly being TRBD1 (5 bases). The length of the CDR3 is 15 residues. Germline V gives CDR1 LGHNA, CDR2 YSLEER. Trimming shortened V by 0 bases and J by 6 bases, and 12 bases separated the two germline ends. CDR3 sequence: CASSQERGLFNEQFF. The CDR3 region has the DNA TGCGCCAGCAGCCAAGAAAGGGGATTATTCAATGAGCAGTTCTTC.

The V and J genes are TRBV7-9 and TRBJ1-2; D gene uncertain. The CDR3 length is 15 residues. V dropped 0 bases and J dropped 13 bases, with 21 bases sitting between them. Germline-derived CDR1 and CDR2 are SEHNR and FQNEAQ (reference sequence). The CDR3 sequence is CASSLADGQTPFGTF. CDR3 sequence (DNA): TGTGCCAGCAGCTTAGCTGACGGGCAGACCCCTTTTGGCACCTTC.

This clone showed up just a few times. The chain carries TRBV5-4 and TRBJ1-3; D not certain. CDR3 length equals 15 residues. CDR1 is SGHNT, CDR2 YYREEE, per germline (reference sequence). The V and J ends lost 3 bases and 4 bases respectively, with 14 bases between them. The CDR3 sequence: CASSSQSDGGNTIYF. DNA for the CDR3: TGTGCCAGCAGCTCACAATCCGACGGAGGAAACACCATATATTTT.

CDR3 region: CASSSSGTGDEKLFF. DNA for the CDR3: TGTGCCAGCAGCTCCTCCGGGACAGGGGATGAAAAACTGTTTTTT. V gene TRBV7-9 combines with J gene TRBJ1-4; 10 bases align to TRBD1. CDR1 SEHNR and CDR2 FQNEAQ come from the germline V gene (reference sequence). V dropped 4 bases and J dropped 6; count of bases not matched to a gene: 5. The CDR3 totals 15 residues.

The genes are TRBV7-9 and TRBJ2-1; the D is unclear. Germline loops: CDR1 SEHNR, CDR2 FQNEAQ (reference sequence). Trimming cost V 5 bases and J 6 bases, with 5 bases left between them. The CDR3 has 11 amino acids. The CDR3: CASSTLNEQFF. The CDR3 nucleotides are TGTGCCAGCAGCACCCTCAATGAGCAGTTCTTC.

This sequence joins TRBV6-5 and TRBJ1-1, with D unresolved. V was clipped by 0 bases and J by 2 bases, with 10 bases between them. The CDR3 has 15 amino acids. The V gene's germline CDR1 is MNHEY and CDR2 SVGAGI. The CDR3 loop reads CASSYSRIDNTEAFF. Written as DNA, the CDR3 is TGTGCCAGCAGTTACTCCAGGATAGATAACACTGAAGCTTTCTTT.

The V and J genes are TRBV3-1 (or the pseudogene TRBV3-2) and TRBJ2-3; 7 bases map to TRBD1. The CDR3 is made up of 15 amino acids. The junction had 7 bases not matched to a gene; V was cut back by 1 base and J by 6 bases. Germline CDR1 reads LGHDT; CDR2 reads YNNKEL (reference sequence). The CDR3: CASSQAGQPGDTQYF. The CDR3 DNA is TGTGCCAGCAGCCAAGCGGGACAGCCAGGGGATACGCAGTATTTT.

This clone has only one observation. This sequence joins TRBV7-6 and TRBJ2-7, with 12 nucleotides matching TRBD1. Per germline, CDR1 SGHVS and CDR2 FNYEAQ. CDR3 length: 13 residues. With 4 bases clipped from V and 6 bases from J, the junction kept 1 base outside the gene matches. CDR3: CASSWDRGREQYF. CDR3 nucleotide sequence: TGTGCCAGCAGCTGGGACAGGGGGCGCGAGCAGTACTTC.

The chain carries TRBV9 and TRBJ1-4, with D maybe TRBD1 (5 bases). The CDR3 totals 17 residues. The germline V gene has CDR1 SGDLS and CDR2 YYNGEE. Between the trimmed V and J ends, which lost 0 bases and 0 bases, there was a span of 12 bases. The CDR3: CASSVATGAPTNEKLFF. The CDR3 region has the DNA TGTGCCAGCAGCGTAGCTACCGGGGCACCAACTAATGAAAAACTGTTTTTT.

The J gene is TRBJ2-7, the V gene TRBV11-3; D is perhaps TRBD2 (6 bases). Germline V gives CDR1 SGHNT, CDR2 YENEEA. The CDR3 runs 14 residues. V lost 4 bases and J 6 bases, leaving 16 bases between the germline ends. In DNA form, the CDR3 reads TGTGCCAGCAGCTCTCGGGGGACGCTGGGCGAGCAGTACTTC. Amino acids: CASSSRGTLGEQYF.

The gene calls are TRBV10-2 and TRBJ2-7; D gene ambiguous. Trimming took 6 bases from V and 5 from J, leaving 17 bases between them. This CDR3 comprises 14 residues. The germline gives CDR1 WSHSY, CDR2 SAAADI. Here the CDR3 DNA reads TGCGCCAGCAGGACACACATATTGGGCGACGAGCAGTACTTC. This sequence encodes CASRTHILGDEQYF.

The chain is built from TRBV18 and TRBJ2-3; TRBD1 agrees at 7 bases. Unmatched junction bases numbered 16, after V lost 0 bases and J lost 7 bases. Looked up from germline, CDR1 is KGHSH and CDR2 is LQKENI. This CDR3 region has 18 residues. The CDR3 nucleotides are TGTGCCAGCTCACCACCAATAGGGACAGATAACCTCATGAATACGCAGTATTTT. Residues: CASSPPIGTDNLMNTQYF.

The chain combines TRBV5-1 with TRBJ2-1; TRBD2 matches 13 bases. This CDR3 has 20 residues. V dropped 4 bases and J dropped 6; count of bases not matched to a gene: 19. Per germline, CDR1 SGHRS and CDR2 YFSETQ. CDR3 in DNA: TGCGCCAGCAGCACCACGATACTGACCCCGGGACTAGCGGGGCCCAATGAGCAGTTCTTC. It specifies CASSTTILTPGLAGPNEQFF.